Each of the 27 T cell receptor beta chains below was sequenced from the same sample in a study of neurological immune-mediated disorders (dated by TCRdb to between 2018 and 2021). To prepare the library, 5' RACE was applied. Instrument on record: Illumina HiSeq 2500. TCRdb's own reprocessing of the public reads used fastp at Q25 and MiXCR and kept productive beta chains. Merged by CDR3 protein, the rows form single entries marked with the most common genes and DNA. This sample lists roughly 45,000 distinct CDR3 sequences; approximately 3% were detected once. The ten largest clones capture about 14% of the sample. The specimen was PBMCs. All receptors come from a woman aged 50 to 60 with multiple sclerosis.

There are many counts of this clonotype. The rearrangement joins TRBV28 to TRBJ1-4, with 7 bases fitting TRBD1. The CDR3 consists of 17 residues. Trimming removed 6 bases from V and 6 bases from J; junction bases left unmatched: 16. The germline CDR1 and CDR2 sequences are MDHEN and SYDVKM. CDR3 protein: CASSHPLRQGRDEKLFF. CDR3 DNA sequence: TGTGCCAGCAGCCACCCTCTCCGACAGGGCAGGGATGAAAAACTGTTTTTT.

This clonotype has a count of ten or more. This sequence joins TRBV7-6 and TRBJ2-1, with D unclear. Germline values: CDR1 SGHVS, CDR2 FNYEAQ. V lost 5 bases and J lost 5, with 4 bases in between. This CDR3 region has 11 residues. CDR3: CASSRNNEQFF. The CDR3 nucleotides read TGTGCCAGCAGCCGTAACAATGAGCAGTTCTTC.

This clonotype has ten or more counts. The chain combines TRBV28 with TRBJ2-7; maybe TRBD1 (5 bases). The CDR3 totals 17 residues. V lost 4 bases to trimming and J lost 4 bases, with 23 bases between them. Per the germline V gene, CDR1 is MDHEN and CDR2 is SYDVKM. CDR3 sequence: CASSSVYSIQGLYEQYF. CDR3 nucleotides: TGTGCCAGCAGTTCCGTTTATTCGATCCAGGGTTTATACGAGCAGTACTTC.

This clonotype was observed many times. DNA for the CDR3: TGTGCCAGCAGCTTGTTAGGACAGGGTGGTTCACCCCTCCACTTT. It codes for CASSLLGQGGSPLHF. The chain employs TRBV5-6 and TRBJ1-6; 8 bases fit TRBD1. Looked up from germline, CDR1 is SGHDT and CDR2 is YYEEEE. CDR3 size: 15 residues. With 1 base clipped from V and 9 bases from J, the junction kept 6 bases outside the gene matches.

This clonotype has a count of ten or more. The V and J genes are TRBV18 and TRBJ1-2; D is possibly TRBD1 (6 bases). With 5 bases removed from V and 3 bases from J, the gap between germline ends came to 10 bases. Germline CDR1 is KGHSH and CDR2 is LQKENI. The CDR3 runs to 13 residues. The chain's CDR3 is CASSNQGYYGYTF. CDR3 nucleotide sequence: TGTGCCAGCTCAAACCAGGGGTACTATGGCTACACCTTC.

This clonotype was seen ten or more times. At one boundary the junction diverges from the germline segment, which might be a read error. The chain carries TRBV20-1 and TRBJ1-2; TRBD1 might be the D (6 bases). In germline, CDR1 is DFQATT, CDR2 SNEGSKA (reference sequence). The CDR3 extends over 13 amino acids. The CDR3 bases are TGCAGTGCAAGAGGGGGAGGGCCCAATGGCTACACCTTC. This translates into CSARGGGPNGYTF.

This clonotype was seen at least ten times. The chain joins TRBV5-6 to TRBJ2-3, with TRBD2 matching 13 bases. Germline-derived CDR1 and CDR2 are SGHDT and YYEEEE. This CDR3 has 15 residues. J was trimmed by 8 bases and V by 4 bases; bases with no gene match: 7. The CDR3 loop reads CASSLTSGGIGTQYF. The CDR3 DNA sequence: TGTGCCAGCAGCCTGACTAGCGGGGGGATCGGTACGCAGTATTTT. The whole variable domain, filled in from reference TRBV5-6 and TRBJ2-3, reads DAGVTQSPTHLIKTRGQQVTLRCSPKSGHDTVSWYQQALGQGPQFIFQYYEEEERQRGNFPDRFSGHQFPNYSSELNVNALLLGDSALYLCASSLTSGGIGTQYFGPGTRLTVL.

The sample holds a few counts of this clonotype. The chain employs TRBV7-3 and TRBJ2-3; D not certain. The CDR3 has 14 residues. Germline loops: CDR1 SGHTA, CDR2 FQGTGA. The V and J ends lost 5 bases and 3 bases respectively, with 12 bases between them. As DNA, the CDR3 is TGTGCCAGCAGCACCGCTGCGAGTACAGATACGCAGTATTTT. It yields the protein CASSTAASTDTQYF.

This clonotype was recorded at least ten times. This chain links TRBV20-1 with TRBJ1-5; D ambiguous. CDR1 and CDR2 from the germline V gene are DFQATT and SNEGSKA (reference sequence). The CDR3 sequence is 13 residues long. Trimming took off 7 bases at V and 0 bases at J, with 10 bases between the two ends. In DNA form, the CDR3 reads TGCAGTGGCAGGAGCGATAGCAATCAGCCCCAGCATTTT. Translation gives CSGRSDSNQPQHF.

The rearrangement joins TRBV7-2 to TRBJ2-7; D unresolved. This CDR3 comprises 14 residues. CDR1 is SGHTA and CDR2 is FQGNSA in the germline V gene. The V end was cut by 0 bases, the J end by 3 bases, with 9 bases between. CDR3 loop: CASSLAPNYYEQYF. In DNA form, the CDR3 reads TGTGCCAGCAGCTTAGCTCCCAACTACTACGAGCAGTACTTC.

In its sample, this clonotype was seen many times. The rearrangement uses TRBV11-2 and TRBJ2-5; 10 bases map to TRBD2. Germline V gene sequence: CDR1 SGHAT, CDR2 FQNNGV. The length of the CDR3 is 15 residues. Trimming at V came to 5 bases and at J to 2 bases, leaving 5 bases not matched to a gene. The CDR3 reads CASSRAGGRQETQYF. In nucleotides, the CDR3 is TGTGCCAGCAGCAGAGCGGGGGGGCGTCAAGAGACCCAGTACTTC. Full variable domain (rest looked up from reference TRBV11-2 and TRBJ2-5): EAGVAQSPRYKIIEKRQSVAFWCNPISGHATLYWYQQILGQGPKLLIQFQNNGVVDDSQLPKDRFSAERLKGVDSTLKIQPAKLEDSAVYLCASSRAGGRQETQYFGPGTRLLVL.

This clonotype was recorded at least ten times. The chain uses TRBV11-2 and TRBJ2-5, with D possibly TRBD2 on 7 matching bases. This CDR3 contains 17 residues. Between the trimmed V and J ends, which lost 5 bases and 5 bases, there was a span of 24 bases. Germline V CDR1 and CDR2: SGHAT, FQNNGV. CDR3 sequence: CASSRAIRGGSVETQYF. CDR3 sequence (DNA): TGTGCCAGCAGCCGCGCGATTAGGGGGGGGTCAGTGGAGACCCAGTACTTC.

This clonotype was counted ten times or more. The rearrangement joins TRBV20-1 to TRBJ2-7; 10 bases map to TRBD1. This CDR3 has 13 amino acids. In germline, CDR1 is DFQATT, CDR2 SNEGSKA (reference sequence). With V trimmed by 5 bases and J by 5 bases, 6 bases remained unmatched. The CDR3 reads CSAGGQGKNEQYF. The CDR3 DNA reads as TGCAGTGCTGGGGGACAGGGGAAAAACGAGCAGTACTTC.

This clonotype was recorded at least ten times. The genes are TRBV28 and TRBJ2-6; 12 positions agree with TRBD2. Trimming removed 6 bases from V and 0 bases from J; junction bases left unmatched: 9. The CDR3 consists of 19 residues. Germline V gene data show CDR1 as MDHEN and CDR2 as SYDVKM. This CDR3 reads CASSNPGLAGISGANVLTF. CDR3 DNA: TGTGCCAGCAGCAATCCGGGACTAGCGGGTATCTCTGGGGCCAACGTCCTGACTTTC.

This clonotype was observed at least ten times. The rearrangement uses TRBV7-9 and TRBJ1-4; possible D gene TRBD1, 5 bases. V was cut by 1 base and J by 5 bases, with 11 bases left in between. There are 15 residues in the CDR3. Germline assignment: CDR1 SEHNR and CDR2 FQNEAQ (reference sequence). The CDR3 reads CASSLVMTENEKLFF. CDR3 sequence (DNA): TGTGCCAGCAGCTTAGTCATGACAGAGAATGAAAAACTGTTTTTT.

This clonotype was seen a handful of times. This chain links TRBV28 with TRBJ2-7, with D hard to call. The CDR3 has 15 residues. V lost 2 bases and J lost 4, with 15 bases in between. Germline V gene data show CDR1 as MDHEN and CDR2 as SYDVKM. For the CDR3, the DNA is TGTGCCAGCAGTTTACTCGTTAGGTCGGATTACGAGCAGTACTTC. It codes for CASSLLVRSDYEQYF.

This clonotype was detected many times. The V call is TRBV20-1, the J call TRBJ2-5; D ambiguous. Germline values: CDR1 DFQATT, CDR2 SNEGSKA (reference sequence). Between the trimmed V and J ends, which lost 6 bases and 7 bases, there was a span of 18 bases. This CDR3 is built from 13 residues. CDR3 DNA sequence: TGCAGTGCCGGGTTCCCGAGCGTAGGGACCCAGTACTTC. Translation gives CSAGFPSVGTQYF.

This clonotype was seen repeatedly, ten times or more. J is TRBJ1-2 and V is TRBV12-3 or TRBV12-4; 7 nucleotides match TRBD1. The length of the CDR3 is 13 residues. Trimming cost V 6 bases and J 3 bases; bases outside gene matches: 4. The CDR3 sequence is CASSLQGYYGYTF. The CDR3 DNA reads as TGTGCCAGCAGCCTACAGGGGTACTATGGCTACACCTTC.

The sample holds many counts of this clonotype. DNA for the CDR3: TGCGCCAGCAGCTTGGTTACTAGCGGAAGCTCCTACGAGCAGTACTTC. Protein sequence: CASSLVTSGSSYEQYF. This chain links TRBV5-1 with TRBJ2-7, with 8 bases lining up with TRBD2. Germline loops: CDR1 SGHRS, CDR2 YFSETQ. This CDR3 spans 16 amino acids. V gave up 0 bases and J gave up 0 bases; unmatched junction bases: 5.

This clonotype has a count of ten or more. The CDR3 loop reads CASSEGVRNTIYF. The CDR3, as DNA: TGTGCCAGCAGTGAAGGGGTTCGAAACACCATATATTTT. V usage is TRBV6-6 and J usage is TRBJ1-3; possible D gene TRBD1, 5 bases. The V end was cut by 5 bases, the J end by 5 bases, with 10 bases between. This CDR3 has 13 residues. Looked up from germline, CDR1 is MNHNY and CDR2 is SVGAGI (reference sequence).

This clonotype occurred a few times. The V gene is TRBV18, the J gene TRBJ1-1, with TRBD1 matching 10 bases. V trimming: 4 bases; J trimming: 5 bases; junction bases outside the gene matches: 4. The length of the CDR3 is 14 residues. The V gene's germline CDR1 is KGHSH and CDR2 LQKENI. The CDR3 loop is CASSLTGGKTEAFF. CDR3 nucleotides: TGTGCCAGCTCACTGACAGGGGGCAAGACTGAAGCTTTCTTT.

The table lists this clonotype with many counts. The V gene is TRBV6-6, the J gene TRBJ1-3; D is unresolved. V lost 0 bases and J lost 0, with 9 bases in between. The V gene's germline CDR1 is MNHNY and CDR2 SVGAGI (reference sequence). The CDR3 runs 16 residues. CDR3 sequence reads: CASSYSTPSSGNTIYF. In DNA form, the CDR3 reads TGTGCCAGCAGTTACTCGACACCGAGCTCTGGAAACACCATATATTTT.

This clonotype was counted at least ten times. The chain recombines TRBV3-1 with TRBJ1-5; 7 bases agree with TRBD1. Germline V gene sequence: CDR1 LGHDT, CDR2 YNNKEL (reference sequence). The CDR3 consists of 14 residues. J lost 1 base, V lost 4 bases, and 1 base had no gene match. The chain's CDR3 is CASSPRGSNQPQHF. DNA for the CDR3: TGTGCCAGCAGCCCCAGGGGGAGCAATCAGCCCCAGCATTTT.

This rearrangement joins TRBV7-9 to TRBJ2-1, with D unresolved. The germline V gene has CDR1 SEHNR and CDR2 FQNEAQ (reference sequence). Trimming pared 5 bases from V and 0 bases from J, leaving 17 bases between. This CDR3 has 17 residues. CDR3 in DNA: TGTGCCAGCAGCACCCGGTCTGGTGTAAGCTCCTACAATGAGCAGTTCTTC. Translation: CASSTRSGVSSYNEQFF.

This clonotype was observed a single time. The chain is built from TRBV20-1 and TRBJ2-1; D is undetermined. The CDR3 covers 11 residues. V lost 5 bases to trimming and J lost 3 bases, with 5 bases between them. Looked up from germline, CDR1 is DFQATT and CDR2 is SNEGSKA (reference sequence). Here the CDR3 reads CSAVFYNEQFF. In DNA, the CDR3 is TGCAGTGCTGTGTTCTACAATGAGCAGTTCTTC.

This clonotype was recorded many times. The rearrangement links TRBV11-2 to TRBJ1-3; 10 nucleotides line up with TRBD1. Germline values: CDR1 SGHAT, CDR2 FQNNGV. The CDR3 is 18 residues long. The trim removed 5 bases at V and 2 bases at J, leaving 12 bases unmatched. The CDR3 DNA is TGTGCCAGCAGCCCAATTTCCTTTGGACAGGGGGCTGGAAACACCATATATTTT. Protein product: CASSPISFGQGAGNTIYF.

At least ten counts were recorded for this clonotype. V and J are TRBV18 and TRBJ1-1, with D possibly being TRBD1 (6 bases). CDR1 is KGHSH and CDR2 is LQKENI in the germline V gene. V lost 1 base and J lost 0, with 15 bases in between. This CDR3 contains 17 residues. The CDR3 sequence: CASSPRVGGHMNTEAFF. CDR3 sequence (DNA): TGTGCCAGCTCACCACGGGTGGGGGGCCACATGAACACTGAAGCTTTCTTT.